This T cell receptor beta chain came from a study of spatial heterogeneity in lung cancer. TCRdb reprocessed the 5' RACE reads via MiXCR and lists one record per CDR3 protein. The table includes about 50,000 distinct CDR3 sequences, 6% to 9.5% detected once. The time point was: sample taken at primary tumor resection. Unsorted whole RNA samples from tumor, nontumor lung or frozen PBMC were sequenced. CDR1 is SGHRS, CDR2 YFSETQ, per germline. The V and J ends lost 4 bases and 0 bases, in that order; junction bases with no gene match: 6. CDR3 length: 15 amino acids. This clonotype originated in a female donor with early-stage non-small cell lung cancer. V is TRBV5-1 and J is TRBJ1-1; 7 bases match TRBD1. The source material was PBMCs, sampled at surgery. The CDR3: CASSDGQVMNTEAFF. The CDR3 nucleotides read TGCGCCAGCAGCGACGGACAGGTCATGAACACTGAAGCTTTCTTT.